The 9 T cell receptor beta chains reported below all come from one sample, sequenced in a study of tumor T cells in aggressive B-cell lymphoma. Here immunoSEQ multiplex PCR was the method, and the copy in TCRdb shows in-frame clones only, minus some. This repertoire shows around 10,000 clones, over 90% found once; its top ten account for roughly 3%. The sequencing input was tumor tissue. The source is an adult with diffuse large B cell lymphoma.

In this sample, this clone turned up once. V and J are TRBV9 and TRBJ2-7, with D perhaps matching TRBD1 (5 bases). The germline CDR1 and CDR2 sequences are SGDLS and YYNGEE. V lost 4 bases to trimming and J lost 4 bases, with 15 bases between them. The CDR3 covers 14 residues. CDR3 residues: CASSLGHNQYEQYF. The DNA for the CDR3 is TGTGCCAGCAGCTTAGGACATAACCAGTACGAGCAGTACTTC.

A word on this clone: This CDR3 is also generated by other DNA sequences in the sample. This sequence joins TRBV4-1 and TRBJ2-3, with TRBD2 as a possible D gene (6 bases). The CDR3 runs to 19 residues. CDR1 and CDR2 (germline): MGHRA, YSYEKL. The V and J ends lost 0 bases and 3 bases respectively, with 22 bases between them. The CDR3 DNA reads TGCGCCAGCAGCCAAGACGGGCTGGCGGGGTTTCTAGAGACAGATACGCAGTATTTT. Encoded protein: CASSQDGLAGFLETDTQYF.

The J gene is TRBJ2-7, the V gene TRBV19; 11 nucleotides agree with TRBD2. J gave up 5 bases and V 1 base, and 4 bases lay outside the gene matches. The CDR3 length is 15 residues. The germline V gene encodes CDR1 LNHDA and CDR2 SQIVND (reference sequence). The CDR3 DNA reads TGTGCCAGTAGTATAGGAACTAGCGGGAGACACGAGCAGTACTTC. This sequence encodes CASSIGTSGRHEQYF. The full variable domain, its missing parts supplied by reference TRBV19 and TRBJ2-7, is DGGITQSPKYLFRKEGQNVTLSCEQNLNHDAMYWYRQDPGQGLRLIYYSQIVNDFQKGDIAEGYSVSREKKESFPLTVTSAQKNPTAFYLCASSIGTSGRHEQYFGPGTRLTVT.

The V gene is TRBV27, the J gene TRBJ2-2, with TRBD2 matching over 7 bases. Germline V gives CDR1 MNHEY, CDR2 SMNVEV (reference sequence). V dropped 3 bases and J dropped 6; count of bases not matched to a gene: 1. CDR3 size: 13 residues. The CDR3 spells CASSFAGAGELFF. The CDR3 DNA reads TGTGCCAGCAGTTTCGCGGGAGCCGGGGAGCTGTTTTTT.

V usage is TRBV6-1 and J usage is TRBJ1-2; 7 bases are a match to TRBD1. The V gene's germline CDR1 is MNHNS and CDR2 SASEGT. V trimming: 7 bases; J trimming: 3 bases; junction bases outside the gene matches: 2. The CDR3 runs 12 residues. This chain's CDR3 is CASTDRDYGYTF. CDR3 nucleotide sequence: TGTGCCAGCACCGACAGGGACTATGGCTACACCTTC.

The chain is built from TRBV7-9 and TRBJ2-7, with a tentative D call TRBD2 (6 bases). The germline V gene encodes CDR1 SEHNR and CDR2 FQNEAQ (reference sequence). This CDR3 region has 13 residues. Trimming pared 11 bases from V and 1 base from J, leaving 15 bases between. CDR3 sequence reads: CASQEGRSYEQYF. In nucleotides, the CDR3 is TGTGCCTCCCAGGAGGGAAGATCCTACGAGCAGTACTTC.

The chain has TRBV28 and TRBJ2-7; 9 bases align to TRBD1. Per the germline V gene, CDR1 is MDHEN and CDR2 is SYDVKM. Trimming removed 5 bases from V and 6 bases from J; junction bases left unmatched: 11. This CDR3 is 15 amino acids long. The CDR3 sequence is CASSAPGQGSGEQYF. The CDR3, as DNA: TGTGCCAGCAGTGCGCCGGGACAGGGTTCGGGCGAGCAGTACTTC.

The CDR3 coding sequence is TGTGCCAGCAGCCCCCTGGACAGGGGGCTATCAGGGGCCAACGTCCTGACTTTC. It specifies CASSPLDRGLSGANVLTF. The chain links TRBV7-9 to TRBJ2-6; 11 bases agree with TRBD1. The CDR3 runs 18 residues. The V segment lost 5 bases and the J segment 4 bases; nucleotides outside the gene matches: 10. Germline lookup yields CDR1 SEHNR and CDR2 FQNEAQ (reference sequence).

The V call is TRBV27, the J call TRBJ1-6; 7 bases line up with TRBD1. The ends lost 5 bases at V and 5 bases at J; junction bases unmatched: 9. The CDR3 is 16 residues long. Germline V CDR1 and CDR2: MNHEY, SMNVEV (reference sequence). CDR3 residues: CASSSSRGRNNSPLHF. The CDR3 nucleotides are TGTGCCAGCAGTAGCTCGAGGGGGCGCAATAATTCACCCCTCCACTTT.